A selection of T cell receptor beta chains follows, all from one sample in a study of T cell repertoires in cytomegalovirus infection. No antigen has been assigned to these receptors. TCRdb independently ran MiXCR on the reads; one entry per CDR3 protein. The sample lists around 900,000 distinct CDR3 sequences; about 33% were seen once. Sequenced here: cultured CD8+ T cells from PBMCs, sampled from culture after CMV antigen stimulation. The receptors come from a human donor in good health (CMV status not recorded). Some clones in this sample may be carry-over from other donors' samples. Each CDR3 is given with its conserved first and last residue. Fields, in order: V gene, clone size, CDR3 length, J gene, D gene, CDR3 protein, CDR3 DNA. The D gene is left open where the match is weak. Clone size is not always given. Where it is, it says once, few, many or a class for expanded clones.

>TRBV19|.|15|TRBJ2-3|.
CASSTQGVAADTQYF
TGTGCCAGTAGTACGCAGGGAGTAGCAGCGGATACGCAGTATTTT
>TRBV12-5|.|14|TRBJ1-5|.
CASGATGSNQPQHF
TGTGCTAGTGGTGCTACCGGGAGCAATCAGCCCCAGCATTTT
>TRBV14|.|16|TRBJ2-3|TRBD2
CASSQGAGKAKDTQYF
TGTGCCAGCAGCCAAGGAGCGGGGAAAGCCAAAGATACGCAGTATTTT
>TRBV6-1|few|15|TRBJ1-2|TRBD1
CASSLRDSINYGYTF
TGTGCCAGCAGCCTCCGGGACAGCATAAACTATGGCTACACCTTC
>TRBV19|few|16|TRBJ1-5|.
CASSTPTPYLNQPQHF
TGTGCCAGTAGTACCCCGACACCTTACCTCAATCAGCCCCAGCATTTT
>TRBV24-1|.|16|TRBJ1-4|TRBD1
CATSDPRDSSNEKLFF
TGTGCCACCAGTGATCCCCGGGACAGCAGTAATGAAAAACTGTTTTTT
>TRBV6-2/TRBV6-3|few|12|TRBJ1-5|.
CASSPTQQPQHF
TGTGCCAGCAGTCCCACCCAGCAGCCCCAGCATTTT
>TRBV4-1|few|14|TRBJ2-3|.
CASSPGLHADTQYF
TGCGCCAGCAGCCCAGGGCTCCATGCAGATACGCAGTATTTT
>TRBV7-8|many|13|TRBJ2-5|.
CASSARNQETQYF
TGTGCCAGCAGCGCTCGGAACCAAGAGACCCAGTACTTC
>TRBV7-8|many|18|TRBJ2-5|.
CASSLGRVAEPEKETQYF
TGTGCCAGCAGCTTAGGGAGGGTAGCCGAACCTGAGAAGGAGACCCAGTACTTC
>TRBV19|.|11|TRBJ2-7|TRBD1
CATQTGLEQYF
TGTGCCACCCAGACAGGGCTCGAGCAGTACTTC
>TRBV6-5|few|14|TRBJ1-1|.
CASSHRGRLAGAFF
TGTGCCAGCAGCCACCGCGGCAGGCTGGCCGGAGCTTTCTTT
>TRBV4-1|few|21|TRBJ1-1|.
CASSQMPGVFYRGPMNTEAFF
TGCGCCAGCAGCCAGATGCCAGGGGTTTTTTACCGAGGGCCCATGAACACTGAAGCTTTCTTT
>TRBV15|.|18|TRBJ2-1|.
CATSRQTRHSSSYNEQFF
TGTGCCACCAGCAGACAGACTAGACACTCTAGCTCCTACAATGAGCAGTTCTTC
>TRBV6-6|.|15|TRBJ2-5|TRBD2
CASSYSTSGGETQYF
TGTGCCAGCAGTTACTCGACTAGCGGGGGGGAGACCCAGTACTTC
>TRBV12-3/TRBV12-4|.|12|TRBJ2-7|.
CASGTGVYEQYF
TGTGCCAGCGGGACCGGGGTATACGAGCAGTACTTC
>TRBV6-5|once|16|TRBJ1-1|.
CASSYSGLQLNTEAFF
TGTGCCAGCAGTTACTCGGGACTGCAGTTGAACACTGAAGCTTTCTTT
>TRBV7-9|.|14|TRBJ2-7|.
CASSPSGQPGEQYF
TGTGCCAGCAGTCCAAGCGGCCAGCCGGGCGAGCAGTACTTC
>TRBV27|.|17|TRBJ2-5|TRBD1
CASSRLVTGGYQETQYF
TGTGCCAGCAGTCGCCTGGTTACAGGGGGCTACCAAGAGACCCAGTACTTC
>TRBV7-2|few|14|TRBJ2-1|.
CASSQNRVVNEQFF
TGTGCCAGCAGCCAGAACAGGGTCGTCAATGAGCAGTTCTTC
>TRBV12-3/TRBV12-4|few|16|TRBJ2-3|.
CASSFWGVPITDTQYF
TGTGCCAGCAGTTTTTGGGGGGTTCCCATCACAGATACGCAGTATTTT
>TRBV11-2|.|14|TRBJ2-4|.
CASSLRLAKNIQYF
TGTGCCAGCAGCTTAAGACTAGCCAAAAACATTCAGTACTTC
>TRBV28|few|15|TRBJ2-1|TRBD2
CASSRTSGGISEQFF
TGTGCCAGCAGTCGGACTAGCGGGGGGATTAGTGAGCAGTTCTTC
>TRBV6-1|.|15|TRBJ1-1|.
CASRAGRLQNTEAFF
TGTGCCAGCAGGGCGGGGCGGCTGCAGAACACTGAAGCTTTCTTT
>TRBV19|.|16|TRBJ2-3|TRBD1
CASSATQGWSTDTQYF
TGTGCCAGTAGTGCCACACAGGGGTGGAGTACAGATACGCAGTATTTT
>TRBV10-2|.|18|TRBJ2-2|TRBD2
CASSEPGLAGGFPGELFF
TGCGCCAGCAGTGAGCCGGGACTAGCGGGGGGTTTCCCCGGGGAGCTGTTTTTT
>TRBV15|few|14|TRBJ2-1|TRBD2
CATSRPSGGGEQFF
TGTGCCACCAGCAGGCCCAGCGGGGGGGGTGAGCAGTTCTTC
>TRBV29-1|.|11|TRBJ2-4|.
CSVDDQNIQYF
TGCAGCGTTGATGATCAGAACATTCAGTACTTC
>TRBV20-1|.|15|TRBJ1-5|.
CSARDGLYSNQPQHF
TGCAGTGCTAGAGATGGTCTGTATAGCAATCAGCCCCAGCATTTT
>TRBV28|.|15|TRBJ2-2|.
CASSFPFGQYPELFF
TGTGCCAGCAGTTTCCCCTTCGGACAGTACCCGGAGCTGTTTTTT
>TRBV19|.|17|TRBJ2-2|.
CASSNEGYLYDTGELFF
TGTGCCAGTAGCAACGAGGGGTACCTATACGACACCGGGGAGCTGTTTTTT
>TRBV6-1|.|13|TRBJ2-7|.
CASHSDSYYEQYF
TGTGCCAGCCATTCGGACAGCTACTACGAGCAGTACTTC
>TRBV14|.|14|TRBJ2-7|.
CASSLKASSYEQYF
TGTGCCAGCAGCCTAAAAGCCAGCTCCTACGAGCAGTACTTC
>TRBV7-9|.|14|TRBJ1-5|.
CASSRTPGNQPQHF
TGTGCCAGCAGCAGGACCCCTGGCAATCAGCCCCAGCATTTT
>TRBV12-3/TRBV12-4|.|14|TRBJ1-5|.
CASTLDGSNQPQHF
TGTGCCAGCACCTTGGACGGTAGCAATCAGCCCCAGCATTTT
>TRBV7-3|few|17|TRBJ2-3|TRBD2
CASSLEARGGRTDTQYF
TGTGCCAGCAGCTTAGAAGCGCGGGGGGGCCGGACAGATACGCAGTATTTT
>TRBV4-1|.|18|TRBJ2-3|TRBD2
CASSQEASGRSSTDTQYF
TGCGCCAGCAGCCAAGAGGCTAGCGGGCGTTCAAGCACAGATACGCAGTATTTT
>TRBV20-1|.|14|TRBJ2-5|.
CSARDRVGPETQYF
TGCAGTGCTAGAGATCGAGTGGGTCCGGAGACCCAGTACTTC
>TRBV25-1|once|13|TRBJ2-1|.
CASSEFKGGEQFF
TGTGCCAGCAGTGAATTTAAGGGTGGGGAGCAGTTCTTC
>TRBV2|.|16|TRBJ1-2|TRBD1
CASWLGQELYNYGYTF
TGTGCCAGCTGGCTGGGACAGGAGCTTTATAACTATGGCTACACCTTC
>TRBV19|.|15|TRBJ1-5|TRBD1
CASSRGRGLDQPQHF
TGTGCCAGTAGCCGCGGCAGGGGGCTCGATCAGCCCCAGCATTTT
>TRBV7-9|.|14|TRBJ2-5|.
CASSLKGHQETQYF
TGTGCCAGCAGCTTAAAGGGTCACCAAGAGACCCAGTACTTC
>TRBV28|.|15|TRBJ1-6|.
CASSLLGTKNSPLHF
TGTGCCAGCAGTTTATTAGGGACAAAGAATTCACCCCTCCACTTT
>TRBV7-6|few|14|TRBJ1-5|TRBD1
CASSFRQGGQPQHF
TGTGCCAGCAGCTTCAGACAGGGGGGTCAGCCCCAGCATTTT
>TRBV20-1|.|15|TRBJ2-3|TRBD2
CSATIGRGELDTQYF
TGCAGTGCTACCATTGGGCGGGGGGAGTTAGATACGCAGTATTTT
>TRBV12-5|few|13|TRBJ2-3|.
CASDPGGTDTQYF
TGTGCTAGTGATCCCGGCGGCACAGATACGCAGTATTTT
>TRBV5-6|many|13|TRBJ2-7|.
CASSLPSNYEQYF
TGTGCCAGCAGCTTGCCATCAAACTACGAGCAGTACTTC
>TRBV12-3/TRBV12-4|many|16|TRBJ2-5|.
CASIKDGAGAGETQYF
TGTGCCAGCATCAAAGATGGTGCGGGGGCCGGGGAGACCCAGTACTTC
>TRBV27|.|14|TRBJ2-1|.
CASSPFGVYNEQFF
TGTGCCAGCAGCCCATTTGGGGTTTACAATGAGCAGTTCTTC
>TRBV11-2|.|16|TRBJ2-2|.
CASSYPGPADTGELFF
TGTGCCAGCAGCTATCCCGGGCCAGCCGACACCGGGGAGCTGTTTTTT
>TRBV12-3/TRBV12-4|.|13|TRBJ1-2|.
CASMGARSYGYTF
TGTGCCAGCATGGGAGCCCGATCCTATGGCTACACCTTC
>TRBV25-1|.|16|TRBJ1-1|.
CASSGKEGPRNTDAFF
TGTGCCAGCAGTGGTAAAGAGGGCCCCAGGAACACTGATGCTTTCTTT
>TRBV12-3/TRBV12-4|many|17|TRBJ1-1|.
CASSSSGSPTKNTEAFF
TGTGCCAGCAGTAGTTCCGGGAGCCCAACAAAAAACACTGAAGCTTTCTTT
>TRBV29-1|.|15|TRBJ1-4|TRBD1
CSVSRGQGGEEKLFF
TGCAGCGTATCTCGCGGACAGGGCGGGGAAGAAAAACTGTTTTTT
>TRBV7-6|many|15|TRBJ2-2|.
CASSLYPSNTGELFF
TGTGCCAGCAGCTTATATCCCTCGAACACCGGGGAGCTGTTTTTT
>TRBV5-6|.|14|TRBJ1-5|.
CASSLGRGEQPQHF
TGTGCCAGCAGCTTGGGGAGGGGTGAACAGCCCCAGCATTTT
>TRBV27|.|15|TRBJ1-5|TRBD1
CASRGDSYSNQPQHF
TGTGCCAGCAGGGGGGACAGCTATAGCAATCAGCCCCAGCATTTT
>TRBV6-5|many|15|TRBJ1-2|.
CASSYFEGQDYGYTF
TGTGCCAGCAGTTACTTTGAGGGCCAAGACTATGGCTACACCTTC
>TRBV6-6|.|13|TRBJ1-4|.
CASNQGFWEKLFF
TGTGCCAGCAACCAGGGATTTTGGGAAAAACTGTTTTTT